Below, 10 T cell receptor beta chains from the same sample are listed, as sequenced in a study of cytomegalovirus exposure and HLA in healthy donors. Sequencing was performed with immunoSEQ multiplex PCR; in TCRdb, only in-frame clones are kept and a portion is missing. The profile shows around 170,000 clones, more than 70% of them singletons. The specimen was PBMCs. All receptors come from a man between 18 and 29 years old in good health and CMV-seronegative.

The chain recombines TRBV4-2 with TRBJ2-7, with D possibly being TRBD2 (6 bases). Trimming pared 3 bases from V and 0 bases from J, leaving 18 bases between. CDR1 is LGHNA and CDR2 is YNFKEQ in the germline V gene. The CDR3 has 17 amino acids. This CDR3 reads CASSQLNGGSGSYEQYF. The CDR3 coding sequence is TGTGCCAGCAGCCAGTTAAATGGGGGGAGTGGCTCCTACGAGCAGTACTTC.

V usage is TRBV7-9 and J usage is TRBJ2-7; TRBD2 might be the D (6 bases). The CDR3 runs to 14 residues. Trimming took 5 bases from V and 1 from J, leaving 12 bases between them. CDR1 and CDR2 (germline): SEHNR, FQNEAQ (reference sequence). This CDR3 reads CASSRGTLSYEQYF. The CDR3 nucleotides are TGTGCCAGCAGCCGCGGGACTCTATCCTACGAGCAGTACTTC.

This clone was found once. The chain combines TRBV19 with TRBJ2-3, with D possibly TRBD1 on 5 matching bases. The V and J ends lost 5 bases and 5 bases respectively, with 29 bases between them. In germline, CDR1 is LNHDA, CDR2 SQIVND (reference sequence). The CDR3 length is 19 residues. The CDR3 DNA follows: TGTGCCAGTAGTTCCCCCAAAGGGGCCGGCCGAGGTTTGCGAGATACGCAGTATTTT. Protein: CASSSPKGAGRGLRDTQYF.

V usage is TRBV7-9 and J usage is TRBJ2-7; maybe TRBD2 (6 bases). The V end lost 5 bases, the J end lost 3 bases, and 11 bases lay between the germline ends. Germline V gives CDR1 SEHNR, CDR2 FQNEAQ (reference sequence). The CDR3 loop spans 13 amino acids. In DNA, the CDR3 is TGTGCCAGCAGCAACGGACTACGCTACGAGCAGTACTTC. The encoded protein is CASSNGLRYEQYF. Full variable domain (outside the CDR3, taken from reference TRBV7-9 and TRBJ2-7): DTGVSQNPRHKITKRGQNVTFRCDPISEHNRLYWYRQTLGQGPEFLTYFQNEAQLEKSRLLSDRFSAERPKGSFSTLEIQRTEQGDSAMYLCASSNGLRYEQYFGPGTRLTVT.

V gene TRBV29-1 combines with J gene TRBJ2-1, with 7 bases fitting TRBD2. Losses at the gene ends were 4 bases for V and 1 base for J; bases not matched to a gene: 1. The CDR3 extends over 13 amino acids. Germline assignment: CDR1 SQVTM and CDR2 ANQGSEA. This CDR3 reads CSVVGGSYNEQFF. The CDR3 nucleotides are TGCAGCGTTGTGGGGGGGTCCTACAATGAGCAGTTCTTC.

The rearrangement links TRBV6-5 to TRBJ2-1; D is undetermined. From germline, CDR1 is MNHEY and CDR2 SVGAGI. V lost 2 bases and J 6 bases, leaving 8 bases between the germline ends. The CDR3 consists of 13 residues. The CDR3 bases are TGTGCCAGCAGTTACAATGGCGGCAATGAGCAGTTCTTC. Translation: CASSYNGGNEQFF.

This rearrangement joins TRBV7-2 to TRBJ2-2; 9 bases map to TRBD2. The length of the CDR3 is 15 residues. The germline gives CDR1 SGHTA, CDR2 FQGNSA. The V gene end was trimmed by 6 bases and the J gene end by 5 bases; junction bases not matched to a gene: 7. CDR3 DNA: TGTGCCAGCAGGGATAGCGGGAGCCGTACCGGGGAGCTGTTTTTT. This sequence encodes CASRDSGSRTGELFF.

CDR3 bases: TGTGCCAGCAGCCTTAGCGGGGGGAATCCCTACGAGCAGTACTTC. This encodes CASSLSGGNPYEQYF. The V call is TRBV7-2, the J call TRBJ2-7; 10 nucleotides match TRBD2. Trimming took 5 bases from V and 2 from J; bases not matched to a gene: 6. The CDR3 is made up of 15 amino acids. Germline V gives CDR1 SGHTA, CDR2 FQGNSA.

The chain uses TRBV5-1 and TRBJ2-1; 8 bases are a match to TRBD2. The germline CDR1 and CDR2 sequences are SGHRS and YFSETQ. V shed 0 bases and J 0 bases; nucleotides not matched to a gene: 5. CDR3 length: 17 amino acids. The CDR3, as DNA: TGCGCCAGCAGCTTGGGGCCGGGGGGGAGCTCCTACAATGAGCAGTTCTTC. This codes for CASSLGPGGSSYNEQFF.

The chain recombines TRBV5-5 with TRBJ1-1, with 7 nucleotides matching TRBD1. J was trimmed by 2 bases and V by 1 base; bases with no gene match: 5. Per the germline V gene, CDR1 is SGHKS and CDR2 is YYEKEE (reference sequence). This CDR3 is 15 amino acids long. DNA for the CDR3: TGTGCCAGCAGCTTGACGACAGGGTCAAACACTGAAGCTTTCTTT. This codes for CASSLTTGSNTEAFF.